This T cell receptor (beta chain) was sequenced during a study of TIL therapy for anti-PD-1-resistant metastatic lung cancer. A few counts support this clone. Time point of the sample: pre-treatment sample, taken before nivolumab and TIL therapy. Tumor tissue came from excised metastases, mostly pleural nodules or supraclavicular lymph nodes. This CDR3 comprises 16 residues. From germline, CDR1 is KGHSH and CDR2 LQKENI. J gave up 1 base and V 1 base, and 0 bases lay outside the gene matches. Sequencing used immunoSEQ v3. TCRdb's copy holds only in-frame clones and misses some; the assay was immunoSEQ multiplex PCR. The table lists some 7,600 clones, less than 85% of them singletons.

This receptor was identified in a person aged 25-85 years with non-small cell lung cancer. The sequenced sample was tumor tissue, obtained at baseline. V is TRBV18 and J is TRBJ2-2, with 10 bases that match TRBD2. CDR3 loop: CASSPRTSGNTGELFF. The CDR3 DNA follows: TGTGCCAGCTCACCACGGACTAGCGGGAACACCGGGGAGCTGTTTTTT.